Presented here are 12 T cell receptor beta chains from one specimen sequenced in a study of blood T cell repertoires in COVID-19. Repertoires were generated with immunoSEQ multiplex PCR, while TCRdb's copy carries only in-frame clones and drops some. The table includes about 140,000 clones, more than 80% detected once. Source material: peripheral blood. Receptors originate from a human donor in a cohort sampled during active COVID-19.

The chain joins TRBV9 to TRBJ2-1; 9 bases line up with TRBD2. Germline CDR1 and CDR2: SGDLS and YYNGEE. V was pared by 3 bases and J by 1 base, with 2 bases of the junction left unmatched. The CDR3 has 15 residues. In DNA, the CDR3 is TGTGCCAGCAGCGCTAGCGGGGCATCCTACAATGAGCAGTTCTTC. It is translated as CASSASGASYNEQFF.

The chain employs TRBV11-1 and TRBJ1-2; 9 bases map to TRBD1. CDR1 SGHAT and CDR2 FQDESV come from the germline V gene (reference sequence). The CDR3 runs to 14 residues. Losses at the gene ends were 4 bases for V and 6 bases for J; bases not matched to a gene: 6. The CDR3 coding sequence is TGTGCCAGCAGCTCTTGGACAGGGGAGGATGGCTACACCTTC. Translated: CASSSWTGEDGYTF.

V usage is TRBV7-8 and J usage is TRBJ1-2, with TRBD1 matching 10 bases. Germline values: CDR1 SGHVS, CDR2 FQNEAQ. The CDR3 runs to 16 residues. V trimming: 7 bases; J trimming: 1 base; junction bases outside the gene matches: 9. DNA for the CDR3: TGTGCCAGCACCCCGACAGGGGGCCGAATTAACTATGGCTACACCTTC. Protein product: CASTPTGGRINYGYTF.

This clone has only a few counts. The CDR3 here is CASSQVLGQGVHTF. Written as DNA, the CDR3 is TGCGCCAGCAGCCAAGTCCTGGGACAGGGCGTCCACACCTTC. The J gene is TRBJ1-2, the V gene TRBV4-3, with 9 nucleotides matching TRBD1. V lost 1 base, J lost 12 bases, and 9 bases stayed unmatched. CDR3 length: 14 residues. Germline CDR1 and CDR2: LGHNA and YSLEER.

CDR3 in DNA: TGCGCCAGCAGCCAGACCGACAGGCCTACGGGGGAGACCCAGTACTTC. This gives the protein CASSQTDRPTGETQYF. The chain joins TRBV4-3 to TRBJ2-5, with D perhaps matching TRBD1 (6 bases). Between the trimmed V and J ends, which lost 3 bases and 5 bases, there was a span of 19 bases. Per the germline V gene, CDR1 is LGHNA and CDR2 is YSLEER. CDR3 length: 16 amino acids.

V gene TRBV5-5 combines with J gene TRBJ1-1, with D maybe TRBD1 (5 bases). CDR3 length: 13 amino acids. The germline V and J ends were trimmed by 4 bases and 5 bases, with 12 bases remaining between them. Looked up from germline, CDR1 is SGHKS and CDR2 is YYEKEE (reference sequence). The CDR3 region is CASSATGGTEAFF. CDR3 nucleotides: TGTGCCAGCAGCGCCACGGGGGGGACTGAAGCTTTCTTT.

The chain joins TRBV28 to TRBJ1-3; TRBD1 aligns across 8 bases. The V gene's germline CDR1 is MDHEN and CDR2 SYDVKM. V trimming: 3 bases; J trimming: 4 bases; junction bases outside the gene matches: 8. This CDR3 contains 16 residues. CDR3 protein: CASSFLQGAGGNTIYF. The CDR3, as DNA: TGTGCCAGCAGTTTCTTGCAGGGGGCAGGGGGAAACACCATATATTTT. The whole variable domain, remainder taken from reference TRBV28 and TRBJ1-3, is DVKVTQSSRYLVKRTGEKVFLECVQDMDHENMFWYRQDPGLGLRLIYFSYDVKMKEKGDIPEGYSVSREKKERFSLILESASTNQTSMYLCASSFLQGAGGNTIYFGEGSWLTVV.

V gene TRBV3-1 (or the pseudogene TRBV3-2) combines with J gene TRBJ2-1, with 11 bases matching TRBD2. The J segment lost 8 bases and the V segment lost 3 bases, leaving 6 bases of the junction unmatched. The germline V gene has CDR1 LGHDT and CDR2 YNNKEL (reference sequence). The length of the CDR3 is 15 residues. CDR3 sequence reads: CASSQGPSGGHEQFF. CDR3 nucleotide sequence: TGTGCCAGCAGCCAGGGGCCTAGCGGGGGGCATGAGCAGTTCTTC.

The chain links TRBV29-1 to TRBJ2-2; 10 bases match TRBD2. V shed 4 bases and J 1 base; nucleotides not matched to a gene: 6. The CDR3 has 16 amino acids. Germline loops: CDR1 SQVTM, CDR2 ANQGSEA. The CDR3 reads CSVGSSGGWNTGELFF. As DNA, the CDR3 is TGCAGCGTTGGATCTAGCGGGGGCTGGAACACCGGGGAGCTGTTTTTT.

This chain uses TRBV6-2 or TRBV6-3 with TRBJ1-5; D possibly corresponds to TRBD1 (5 bases). This CDR3 contains 14 residues. Germline lookup yields CDR1 MNHEY and CDR2 SVGEGT. V lost 6 bases and J lost 1, with 10 bases in between. The CDR3: CASSRAGSNQPQHF. CDR3 nucleotide sequence: TGTGCCAGCAGCCGAGCAGGGAGCAATCAGCCCCAGCATTTT.

CDR3 sequence reads: CASSVRGGEEKLFF. DNA for the CDR3: TGTGCCAGCAGCGTTAGAGGGGGCGAGGAAAAACTGTTTTTT. This rearrangement joins TRBV11-1 to TRBJ1-4; 7 bases are a match to TRBD1. CDR3 length equals 14 residues. With V trimmed by 5 bases and J by 8 bases, 8 bases remained unmatched. Looked up from germline, CDR1 is SGHAT and CDR2 is FQDESV (reference sequence).

The chain carries TRBV20-1 and TRBJ2-3, with no clear D. Trimming cost V 3 bases and J 2 bases, with 12 bases left between them. The CDR3 is 14 residues long. Germline values: CDR1 DFQATT, CDR2 SNEGSKA (reference sequence). The DNA for the CDR3 is TGCAGTGCTAGTGGGCACGTCGTCACAGATACGCAGTATTTT. Its protein product is CSASGHVVTDTQYF.